The T cell receptor beta chain under discussion was sequenced for a study of cytomegalovirus exposure and HLA in healthy donors (dated 2017 in TCRdb). About the investigation overall: An earlier analysis of approximately 590 of the donors reported 276 Gb of sequence data and some 120 million unique TCR beta sequences from 150 million to 200 million T cells. About 280 gigabases of sequencing data and around 87 million unique TCR sequences were included in an early release covering around 600 HLA-typed donors. Of the approximately 400 genotyped donors, 65% to 90% fell in the genetic ancestry cluster associated with self-reported Caucasian donors. The study was designed to test whether signatures of past pathogen exposure could be identified by cataloging public T cell receptors. The T cell repertoires of some 700 subjects were profiled by immunosequencing and related to cytomegalovirus serostatus. In addition to the first cohort of 650 to 800 subjects, a separate validation cohort of 120 different subjects was used. The study combined high-throughput TCR immunosequencing, statistical association of individual TCRs with disease status, and machine learning to predict cytomegalovirus infection status. In a later analysis, previously published TCR beta repertoires from roughly 710 donors were re-analyzed and high-resolution HLA genotyping was added so that TCR occurrence patterns could be studied. Rather than drawing on any new phenotypic data, the later analysis identified candidate immune exposures from TCR beta sequences and the way those sequences occurred across donors. In an earlier analysis of 587 of the donors, high-throughput TCR beta sequencing was used to judge whether each TCR beta V gene segment behaved as functional or pseudogenic. Donor age, sex, ethnicity and CMV serostatus were compiled together with the repertoire data. In a later genetic analysis, genome-wide SNP genotypes for about three fifths of the 666 donors were used, and that subset was treated as a discovery cohort. All discovery cohort repertoires had been generated using a single sequencing platform. HLA typing included class I and class II loci at four-digit resolution. The number of donors typed differed by locus, with about 629-630 for A, B, C, DRB1 and DQB1, more than 500 for DQA1, under 610 for DPA1, and approximately 470 for DPB1. Roughly 5 DR-DQ haplotypes were treated as single units for association and clustering because of strong linkage in the cohort. Among approximately 370 genotyped donors of the cohort, an average of approximately 200,000 unique TCR beta nucleotide sequences was sequenced per donor, of which approximately 18% were non-productive.

In regard to this clone: The target of this receptor is not known. No base-level quality is on record; no much larger clone is a single base apart.

The CDR3 has 13 amino acids, counting the end cysteine and phenylalanine. Only the CDR3 portion is preserved as DNA: 39 bases, with reading frame beginning at the first base. V loses 5 bases, J loses 3 bases, and the germline ends lie 11 bases apart. CDR1 and CDR2 are read off the germline V gene as SQVTM and ANQGSEA. Preparation of the library involved the immunoSEQ multiplex PCR assay. The multiplex PCR relied on a mix of 60 forward primers for TCR Vbeta segments and 13 reverse primers for TCR Jbeta segments. The CDR3 region of rearranged TCR beta genes was amplified from genomic DNA by a multiplex PCR assay. The Illumina HiSeq System was used to sequence the amplified TCR beta libraries as 87-base-pair reads. From the authors' description of their analysis: A later analysis counted tens of millions of unique TCR beta chains across the 550 to 700 repertoires, and some 12 million of these chains were shared by at least two donors. To remove PCR and sequencing errors, raw reads were error-corrected and collapsed into unique sequences using a nearest-neighbor algorithm that merged closely related sequences. V, D and J gene segments were assigned by aligning CDR3 sequences to IMGT reference sequences. Each retained sequence needed at least a six-nucleotide match to both a V gene segment and a J gene segment. Rearrangements were called productive when the CDR3 lacked stop codons and stayed in frame with V and J; all others were non-productive. CDR3 was defined by IMGT convention, running from the second conserved V-encoded cysteine to the conserved J-encoded phenylalanine. The earlier analysis of about 570 of the donors excluded any sequence lacking an unambiguous match to a single V gene segment. In an earlier analysis of about 590 of the donors, a V segment was called functional when productive rearrangements were above 56.7%, and segregating when the standard deviation between donors exceeded 5%. A statistical classification framework was built for diagnosing cytomegalovirus status from the catalog of TCR beta chain sequences. A later analysis assigned V and J genes by comparing TCR nucleotide sequences with IMGT/GENE-DB human TR gene sequences. In a later analysis, CDR3 sequences and most-parsimonious VDJ recombination scenarios were assigned using the TCRdist pipeline. In a later analysis, every TCR beta chain was defined by the combination of its CDR3 amino acid sequence and its V-gene family, and reads without a unique V-gene family were dropped. A later analysis removed 592 highly shared, low-generation-probability nucleotide sequences to deal with suspected cross-contamination and a sequencing artifact. For each public chain, a later analysis derived a clonal expansion index from normalized ranks of inferred template counts within each repertoire. Generation probabilities in a later analysis came from a VDJ recombination model fitted to out-of-frame rearrangements, and those results were checked against IGoR. In a later analysis, hypergeometric tests were used to score TCR-TCR, TCR-HLA and TCR-CMV co-occurrence, with a repertoire-size bias correction applied to TCR pairs. To estimate false discovery rates, a later analysis permuted the HLA or CMV assignments 20 times. In a later analysis, co-occurring TCRs were grouped using DBSCAN, and TCRdist sequence similarity was added for clustering within HLA-allele-positive subsets. Co-occurrence clustering excluded repertoires with fewer than 30,000 or more than 120,000 public chains, plus five with anomalous nucleotide sharing. Not all clones reach the TCRdb copy of this immuneACCESS table, which keeps in-frame sequences only. Checked studies attribute under half of the gap to unresolved V genes and leave the rest unexplained. V and J calls and clone size follow that table, whereas D and trimming were derived from the DNA. This sample gives about 97,000 clones in total; 75% to 85% of them show up just once. The ten largest clones take up around 3% of the sample.

Findings and caveats that apply to the study as a whole: CMV serostatus was the only immune exposure information available for the cohort. In a later analysis, TCR association rates were found to vary across HLA loci, with the most associated TCRs seen for DRB1 alleles and the fewest for HLA-C alleles. Because counts were too low, seventeen rarely observed V segments, including chromosome 9 orphons, were left out of the earlier analysis of 587 of the donors. In this cohort, only TCR beta chains were sequenced, and detectable features were limited by the absence of alpha or paired-chain data. In a later analysis, HLA-associated TCR beta chains showed more clonal expansion and lower generation probabilities than non-associated chains that were equally common. In a later analysis, most CMV-associated TCR beta chains were found to appear HLA-restricted, with HLA associations seemingly driven largely by CMV exposure. Specific HLA alleles were associated with 15,000 to 20,000 TCR beta sequences at a false discovery rate of 0.05 in a later analysis. Across donors, most TCR sequences were observed very rarely, whereas some public TCRs were present in many individuals. According to a later analysis, parvovirus B19, influenza, CMV and Epstein-Barr virus appeared linked to several top co-occurrence clusters. The authors suggested that the approach could potentially be generalized to other disease states and immunological phenotypes. Because the 87-base-pair reads could not distinguish some IMGT-functional V segments, including TRBV6-2 and TRBV6-3, those segments were excluded. In vitro tests confirmed that a few of the cytomegalovirus-associated TCR beta chains recognize cytomegalovirus antigens. In an earlier analysis of about 600 of the donors, most TCR beta V segments appeared in productive rearrangements about 90% or about 30% of the time, broadly matching IMGT annotations. In both the original and validation cohorts, the classifier was reported to diagnose cytomegalovirus status with high specificity and sensitivity. When HLA alleles, especially DR and DQ, strongly co-occurred, attributing TCR associations to individual alleles was difficult. Linkage disequilibrium might explain the correlated functional status among segregating V segments, but an unknown experimental factor could not be excluded. A cluster of highly shared sequence variants was judged likely to be a technical artifact of the sequencing pipeline. A further reported finding was that TCR beta sequences accurately predicted the HLA-A and HLA-B alleles for most subjects in the first cohort. HLA typing was unavailable for some donors at each locus, so association tests used only the typed subset. An association between a missense DCLRE1C variant and V-gene and J-gene trimming of TCR beta chains was found in a later genetic analysis and replicated in an independent cohort. Roughly uniform sequencing depth across donors was assumed in presence/absence analyses, although this assumption may not hold. A total of some 180 TCR beta chains were listed by the study as associated with cytomegalovirus. A later genetic analysis reported fewer N-insertions in productive TCRs among donors in an Asian-associated ancestry cluster than the approximately 700-donor mean.

The cohort was made up of roughly 670 healthy bone marrow donors. At the time of sampling, all cohort members were nominally healthy, though unrecorded immune exposures were likely present. The donor was CMV seropositive and belonged to the group of 250 to 300 seropositive cohort members. Each donor provided a peripheral blood sample, and peripheral blood mononuclear cells were used for TCR beta sequencing. Genomic DNA was extracted from the blood cell samples with the Qiagen DNeasy Blood Extraction Kit. This receptor was obtained from a male donor in good health and CMV-seropositive. The source material was PBMCs. The receptor chain draws on TRBV29-1 and TRBJ2-1; the D gene cannot be resolved reliably. The CDR3 is CSVPDTNYNEQFF. The sequenced DNA is TGCAGCGTTCCCGATACAAACTACAATGAGCAGTTCTTC.